This T cell receptor (beta chain) was sequenced for a study of T cell clonality in common variable immunodeficiency. Findings and caveats of the study: CVID subjects shared fewer TCRbeta clones than healthy controls did.

This clone came up many times. What it recognizes is unknown. From the germline J gene comes the end of the CDR3, since the read stops 3 residues before it. Profiled with immunoSEQ multiplex PCR; TCRdb holds only in-frame clones, not every one. In total the sample includes tens of thousands of clones, none of them seen once. Each donor provided about 5 to 8.5 ml of heparinized whole blood. V trimming: 4 bases; J trimming: 4 bases; junction bases outside the gene matches: 2. This CDR3 is built from 13 residues. CDR1 and CDR2 from the germline V gene are GTSNPN and SVGIG (reference sequence). The specimen sequenced was peripheral blood mononuclear cells. The rearrangement uses TRBV30 and TRBJ2-1; 9 nucleotides agree with TRBD2. This receptor was obtained from a person between 18 and 75 years old in good health. The sequenced part of the CDR3 DNA is TGTGCCTGGACTAGCGGGGTGTACAATGAG. It yields the protein CAWTSGVYNE. The entire CDR3 sequence reads CAWTSGVYNEQFF.